The clone carrying this T cell receptor (beta chain) appeared a single time. Antigen: not known. These data originate in a study of vaccination effects on CD4 cells after COVID-19. V lost 5 bases, J lost 5 bases, and 8 bases lay in between. Per the germline V gene, CDR1 is SGHDT and CDR2 is YYEEEE. The CDR3 consists of 13 residues. The table came from immunoSEQ multiplex PCR; TCRdb's copy has only in-frame clones and leaves some out. The table shows about 48,000 clones, with over 50% occurring only once. After roughly 9 days in culture, the CD4+ T cells were isolated. The sample was CD4+ T cells from PBMCs cultured without peptide, taken before COVID-19 vaccination. The sequence was collected from a human donor who received a COVID-19 vaccine. The V gene is TRBV5-6, the J gene TRBJ1-6; D unresolved. CDR3 DNA: TGTGCCAGCAGGAGGGCAGATAATTCACCCCTCCACTTT. It encodes CASRRADNSPLHF.